The 25 T cell receptor beta chains reported below all come from one sample, sequenced in a study of blood T cell repertoires in COVID-19. The data were produced by immunoSEQ multiplex PCR, yet TCRdb's version contains in-frame clones alone and is incomplete. Of around 460,000 clones in the sample, 70% to 90% are singletons; the top ten hold approximately 0.92%. Sequenced input: peripheral blood. Receptors originate from a man younger than 30 with COVID-19, enrolled during active disease.

The CDR3 DNA reads TGTGCCAGCAGCGCGCTAGGCCACAATGAGCAGTTCTTC. This encodes CASSALGHNEQFF. The chain uses TRBV2 and TRBJ2-1, with D hard to call. Germline lookup yields CDR1 SNHLY and CDR2 FYNNEI. Trimming removed 6 bases at V and 5 bases at J, with 11 bases between. This CDR3 is built from 13 residues.

The J gene is TRBJ1-2, the V gene TRBV2, with TRBD1 matching over 9 bases. The germline gives CDR1 SNHLY, CDR2 FYNNEI. The J segment lost 4 bases and the V segment lost 5 bases, leaving 8 bases of the junction unmatched. The CDR3 is 15 amino acids. The CDR3 nucleotides are TGTGCCAGCAGTCCAAGGACAGGGGTTATCTATGGCTACACCTTC. Translating it yields CASSPRTGVIYGYTF. The full variable domain, in which reference TRBV2 and TRBJ1-2 provide the parts outside the CDR3, is EPEVTQTPSHQVTQMGQEVILRCVPISNHLYFYWYRQILGQKVEFLVSFYNNEISEKSEIFDDQFSVERPDGSNFTLKIRSTKLEDSAMYFCASSPRTGVIYGYTFGSGTRLTVV.

The chain joins TRBV5-1 to TRBJ2-5; 16 bases are a match to TRBD2. The ends lost 4 bases at V and 4 bases at J; junction bases unmatched: 7. This CDR3 comprises 17 residues. CDR1 is SGHRS and CDR2 is YFSETQ in the germline V gene. CDR3 region: CASSRGLAGGPGETQYF. CDR3 nucleotide sequence: TGCGCCAGCAGCCGGGGACTAGCGGGAGGGCCGGGAGAGACCCAGTACTTC. Combining the CDR3 with reference TRBV5-1 and TRBJ2-5 gives the whole variable domain KAGVTQTPRYLIKTRGQQVTLSCSPISGHRSVSWYQQTPGQGLQFLFEYFSETQRNKGNFPGRFSGRQFSNSRSEMNVSTLELGDSALYLCASSRGLAGGPGETQYFGPGTRLLVL.

This clone was found a few times. The V call is TRBV9, the J call TRBJ2-2; 9 nucleotides match TRBD2. J gave up 7 bases and V 0 bases, and 4 bases lay outside the gene matches. Germline-derived CDR1 and CDR2 are SGDLS and YYNGEE. The CDR3 has 15 amino acids. The chain's CDR3 is CASSVVAGAGGELFF. DNA of the CDR3: TGTGCCAGCAGCGTAGTAGCGGGAGCTGGCGGGGAGCTGTTTTTT.

The genes are TRBV2 and TRBJ2-7, with 7 bases identical to TRBD1. Looked up from germline, CDR1 is SNHLY and CDR2 is FYNNEI. The CDR3 is 14 amino acids. V gave up 6 bases and J gave up 3 bases; unmatched junction bases: 8. CDR3: CASRSGTAGYEQYF. CDR3 DNA: TGTGCCAGCAGGTCCGGGACAGCAGGCTACGAGCAGTACTTC.

The V gene is TRBV25-1, the J gene TRBJ2-7; 8 bases match TRBD2. Germline trimming cut 3 bases from V and 2 bases from J; bases unmatched to any gene: 3. Germline V gene lookup returns CDR1 MGHDK and CDR2 SYGVNS. The CDR3 loop spans 14 amino acids. The CDR3, as DNA: TGTGCCAGCAGTGACATTAGCGGGGCCTACGAGCAGTACTTC. This sequence encodes CASSDISGAYEQYF.

The chain employs TRBV7-3 and TRBJ2-1; 9 positions match TRBD1. The CDR3 length is 16 residues. V shed 1 base and J 7 bases; nucleotides not matched to a gene: 8. CDR1 and CDR2 from the germline V gene are SGHTA and FQGTGA. Here the CDR3 DNA reads TGTGCCAGCAGCTTAAATTCGGGACAGGGTCCTAATGAGCAGTTCTTC. It specifies CASSLNSGQGPNEQFF.

Here the CDR3 DNA reads TGTGCCAGCAGCCAGAGGGGGCCCTCGGGACGGAATAATTCACCCCTCCACTTT. Protein product: CASSQRGPSGRNNSPLHF. V and J are TRBV27 and TRBJ1-6; 7 bases are shared with TRBD1. Losses at the gene ends were 6 bases for V and 5 bases for J; bases not matched to a gene: 16. The CDR3 totals 18 residues. Germline V CDR1 and CDR2: MNHEY, SMNVEV (reference sequence).

This sequence joins TRBV30 and TRBJ1-6; 7 nucleotides align to TRBD1. The CDR3 is 14 residues long. V dropped 2 bases and J dropped 7; count of bases not matched to a gene: 5. Germline CDR1 GTSNPN, CDR2 SVGIG (reference sequence). The DNA for the CDR3 is TGTGCCTGGAGTAGGGGGCAGGCAAATTCACCCCTCCACTTT. This sequence encodes CAWSRGQANSPLHF. The complete variable domain, with remaining parts taken from reference TRBV30 and TRBJ1-6, reads SQTIHQWPATLVQPVGSPLSLECTVEGTSNPNLYWYRQAAGRGLQLLFYSVGIGQISSEVPQNLSASRPQDRQFILSSKKLLLSDSGFYLCAWSRGQANSPLHFGNGTRLTVT.

V and J are TRBV2 and TRBJ2-2; maybe TRBD1 (5 bases). The germline V and J ends were trimmed by 6 bases and 4 bases, with 15 bases remaining between them. Germline loops: CDR1 SNHLY, CDR2 FYNNEI. The CDR3 is 15 amino acids. The CDR3 nucleotides read TGTGCCAGCAGATGGCCAGGGAAGGGCACCGGGGAGCTGTTTTTT. Translation: CASRWPGKGTGELFF.

The chain carries TRBV7-8 and TRBJ2-7; 11 bases agree with TRBD2. The germline V gene encodes CDR1 SGHVS and CDR2 FQNEAQ. The CDR3 extends over 16 amino acids. V trimming: 7 bases; J trimming: 2 bases; junction bases outside the gene matches: 10. As DNA, the CDR3 is TGTGCCAGCACCTTCCAGATAGCGGGGGGGCCCTACGAGCAGTACTTC. Translated: CASTFQIAGGPYEQYF.

V and J are TRBV13 and TRBJ2-7; 9 bases agree with TRBD1. Trimming at V came to 2 bases and at J to 3 bases, leaving 5 bases not matched to a gene. The V gene's germline CDR1 is PRHDT and CDR2 FYEKMQ (reference sequence). CDR3 length: 15 residues. The CDR3 DNA is TGTGCCAGCAGCTTAAGCGGGACAGGGCGCTACGAGCAGTACTTC. As protein: CASSLSGTGRYEQYF.

This chain connects TRBV27 to TRBJ2-3, with D possibly TRBD1 on 5 matching bases. This CDR3 comprises 14 residues. Germline V gene lookup returns CDR1 MNHEY and CDR2 SMNVEV (reference sequence). V was cut by 5 bases and J by 1 base, with 10 bases left in between. CDR3 bases: TGTGCCAGCAGTAAAACAGGTCGCACAGATACGCAGTATTTT. This encodes CASSKTGRTDTQYF.

The V gene is TRBV11-2, the J gene TRBJ2-3, with a possible D match to TRBD1 (5 bases). The CDR3 has 16 residues. From germline, CDR1 is SGHAT and CDR2 FQNNGV. V gave up 4 bases and J gave up 1 base, with 15 bases separating them. Here the CDR3 reads CASSSQVGRRTDTQYF. Written as DNA, the CDR3 is TGTGCCAGCAGCTCTCAGGTGGGGCGGCGCACAGATACGCAGTATTTT.

The chain carries TRBV19 and TRBJ1-4; TRBD1 matches at 7 bases. This CDR3 region has 14 residues. Germline-derived CDR1 and CDR2 are LNHDA and SQIVND (reference sequence). V dropped 8 bases and J dropped 5; count of bases not matched to a gene: 8. The CDR3 loop is CASRRQGINEKLFF. The CDR3 DNA reads as TGTGCCAGTCGACGACAGGGAATAAATGAAAAACTGTTTTTT.

The chain links TRBV11-2 to TRBJ1-5; D is perhaps TRBD1 (5 bases). The V gene lost 1 base and the J gene lost 11 bases, with 15 bases spanning the gap. CDR1 SGHAT and CDR2 FQNNGV come from the germline V gene. This CDR3 is 14 amino acids long. CDR3 loop: CASSLVLGGASQHF. CDR3 nucleotides: TGTGCCAGCAGCTTAGTCCTGGGGGGAGCGTCCCAGCATTTT.

V is TRBV4-2 and J is TRBJ2-1; D possibly corresponds to TRBD2 (6 bases). The ends were cut back, 6 bases at V and 5 bases at J, with 17 bases in the middle. The V gene's germline CDR1 is LGHNA and CDR2 YNFKEQ. The CDR3 length is 15 residues. CDR3 in DNA: TGTGCCAGCAGTTCTCGGGGGTCGCTGGACAATGAGCAGTTCTTC. Its translation: CASSSRGSLDNEQFF.

This chain joins TRBV7-9 and TRBJ2-7; D is undetermined. The CDR3 length is 12 residues. Deletions cut 4 bases from V and 7 bases from J, with 11 bases between. Germline lookup yields CDR1 SEHNR and CDR2 FQNEAQ (reference sequence). The CDR3 loop is CASSSGIVEQYF. The CDR3 DNA is TGTGCCAGCAGCTCCGGTATTGTAGAGCAGTACTTC.

The V and J genes are TRBV5-1 and TRBJ2-5, with D perhaps TRBD2 (5 bases). Germline loops: CDR1 SGHRS, CDR2 YFSETQ. The CDR3 has 14 amino acids. Trimming left V 5 bases short and J 0 bases short, with 11 bases between. The CDR3 protein is CASRTTRDQETQYF. The CDR3 coding sequence is TGCGCCAGCAGAACCACTAGGGACCAAGAGACCCAGTACTTC.

The rearrangement joins TRBV7-9 to TRBJ1-2, with TRBD1 identical over 8 bases. The CDR3 covers 15 residues. Germline CDR1 SEHNR, CDR2 FQNEAQ (reference sequence). V lost 5 bases, J lost 2 bases, and 7 bases stayed unmatched. CDR3 in amino acids: CASSHPDRANYGYTF. In DNA, the CDR3 is TGTGCCAGCAGCCACCCGGACAGGGCAAACTATGGCTACACCTTC.

This chain joins TRBV15 and TRBJ2-5, with 10 positions matching TRBD1. Germline-derived CDR1 and CDR2 are LNHNV and YYDKDF (reference sequence). CDR3 length: 13 residues. J lost 4 bases, V lost 5 bases, and 1 base had no gene match. The CDR3 sequence: CATSWDRGETQYF. CDR3 DNA: TGTGCCACCAGCTGGGACAGGGGAGAGACCCAGTACTTC.

This chain joins TRBV4-1 and TRBJ1-5; D remains ambiguous. There are 14 residues in the CDR3. Germline CDR1 reads MGHRA; CDR2 reads YSYEKL. Trimming took off 0 bases at V and 4 bases at J, with 7 bases between the two ends. The CDR3 DNA is TGCGCCAGCAGCCAAGAGGGAGGGAATCAGCCCCAGCATTTT. Amino acid sequence: CASSQEGGNQPQHF.

This chain connects TRBV7-9 to TRBJ2-5, with 8 positions matching TRBD2. Germline-derived CDR1 and CDR2 are SEHNR and FQNEAQ (reference sequence). Trimming at V came to 1 base and at J to 4 bases, leaving 8 bases not matched to a gene. The CDR3 covers 16 residues. The CDR3 DNA follows: TGTGCCAGCAGCTTAGGGGGACTAGTCCTCCGAGAGACCCAGTACTTC. It encodes CASSLGGLVLRETQYF.

This clone was seen repeatedly, ten times or more. The chain links TRBV9 to TRBJ1-2; D uncertain. V lost 0 bases to trimming and J lost 2 bases, with 17 bases between them. Germline CDR1 reads SGDLS; CDR2 reads YYNGEE. The CDR3 is made up of 17 amino acids. CDR3 coding DNA: TGTGCCAGCAGCGTAGACCCGCAGAAGGGAGCAAACTATGGCTACACCTTC. It is translated as CASSVDPQKGANYGYTF.

In DNA form, the CDR3 reads TGTGCCAGCAGCCAGGGGCGCGATTACTACGAGCAGTACTTC. This sequence encodes CASSQGRDYYEQYF. V gene TRBV7-9 combines with J gene TRBJ2-7; tentative D call: TRBD1 (6 bases). CDR3 length: 14 amino acids. Germline loops: CDR1 SEHNR, CDR2 FQNEAQ (reference sequence). V shed 5 bases and J shed 3 bases, with 14 bases lying between them.